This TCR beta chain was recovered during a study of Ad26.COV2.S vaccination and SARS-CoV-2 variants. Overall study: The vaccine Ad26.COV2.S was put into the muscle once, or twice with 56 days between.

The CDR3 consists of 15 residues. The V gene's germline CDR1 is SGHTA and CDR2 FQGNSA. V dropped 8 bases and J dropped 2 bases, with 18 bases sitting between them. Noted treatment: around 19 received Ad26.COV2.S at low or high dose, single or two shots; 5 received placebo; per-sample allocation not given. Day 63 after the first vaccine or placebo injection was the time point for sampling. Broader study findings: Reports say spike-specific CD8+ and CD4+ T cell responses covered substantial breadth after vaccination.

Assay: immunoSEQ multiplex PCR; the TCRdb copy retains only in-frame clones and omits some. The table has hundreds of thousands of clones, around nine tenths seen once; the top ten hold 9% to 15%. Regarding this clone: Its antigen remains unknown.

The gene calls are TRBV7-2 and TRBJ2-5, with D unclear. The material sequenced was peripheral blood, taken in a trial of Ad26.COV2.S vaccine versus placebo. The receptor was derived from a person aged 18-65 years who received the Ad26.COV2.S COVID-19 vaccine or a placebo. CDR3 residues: CASSGLISFQETQYF. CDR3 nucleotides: TGTGCCAGCTCGGGTTTGATCAGTTTTCAAGAGACCCAGTACTTC.